The 30 T cell receptor beta chains presented below share a single source sample, sequenced in a study of cytomegalovirus exposure and HLA in healthy donors. This PCR relied on a set of 60 Vbeta primers and 13 Jbeta primers. Produced via immunoSEQ multiplex PCR; TCRdb's table is partial and in-frame only. This sample yields 150,000 to 200,000 clones, of which around 79% are seen a single time; roughly 2.6% belongs to the top ten. Sample: PBMCs. The receptors shown here come from a middle-aged woman in good health and CMV-seropositive.

The V gene is TRBV19, the J gene TRBJ2-3; possibly TRBD2 for D (6 bases). Trimming shortened V by 5 bases and J by 1 base, and 7 bases separated the two germline ends. From germline, CDR1 is LNHDA and CDR2 SQIVND (reference sequence). The CDR3 sequence is 13 residues long. The CDR3, as DNA: TGTGCCAGTAGTTGGGGGGGCACAGATACGCAGTATTTT. It specifies CASSWGGTDTQYF.

This clone was recorded only once. The chain joins TRBV27 to TRBJ1-3, with D uncertain. V gave up 3 bases and J gave up 2 bases, with 8 bases separating them. Per germline, CDR1 MNHEY and CDR2 SMNVEV (reference sequence). The CDR3 spans 14 residues. CDR3 amino acids: CASSFEQAGNTIYF. CDR3 DNA sequence: TGTGCCAGCAGTTTTGAGCAGGCTGGAAACACCATATATTTT.

The rearrangement links TRBV7-9 to TRBJ2-7, with TRBD2 identical over 7 bases. The CDR3 consists of 14 residues. The junction had 2 bases not matched to a gene; V was cut back by 1 base and J by 2 bases. The V gene's germline CDR1 is SEHNR and CDR2 FQNEAQ (reference sequence). The CDR3 DNA is TGTGCCAGCAGCTTAGTTGCGGGAGCCTACGAGCAGTACTTC. The encoded protein is CASSLVAGAYEQYF.

The V call is TRBV27, the J call TRBJ1-1; 7 bases align to TRBD1. J was trimmed by 0 bases and V by 1 base; bases with no gene match: 2. The CDR3 loop spans 15 amino acids. Germline assignment: CDR1 MNHEY and CDR2 SMNVEV (reference sequence). The CDR3 DNA follows: TGTGCCAGCAGTTTATGGGACAGTGTGAACACTGAAGCTTTCTTT. Amino acids: CASSLWDSVNTEAFF.

This clone has only one observation. This chain connects TRBV4-3 to TRBJ1-2; D might be TRBD1 (6 bases). The V gene's germline CDR1 is LGHNA and CDR2 YSLEER. The CDR3 has 21 residues. The V gene lost 2 bases and the J gene lost 8 bases, with 36 bases spanning the gap. This CDR3 is CASSQSRPVQGLGTTTSGYTF. In DNA form, the CDR3 reads TGCGCCAGCAGCCAAAGCCGGCCCGTTCAAGGACTTGGGACAACCACCAGCGGCTACACCTTC.

The chain couples TRBV7-9 to TRBJ1-1; 8 nucleotides match TRBD1. Germline V gene sequence: CDR1 SEHNR, CDR2 FQNEAQ (reference sequence). There are 15 residues in the CDR3. With 5 bases clipped from V and 0 bases from J, the junction kept 5 bases outside the gene matches. Here the CDR3 DNA reads TGTGCCAGCAGCGCACCAGGGGGCTTGAACACTGAAGCTTTCTTT. Its translation is CASSAPGGLNTEAFF.

The chain employs TRBV7-4 and TRBJ2-5, with D perhaps TRBD2 (5 bases). CDR3 length: 13 residues. The ends were cut back, 7 bases at V and 4 bases at J, with 13 bases in the middle. Per germline, CDR1 SGHVT and CDR2 SQSDAQ. CDR3 protein: CASTRRRRETQYF. The CDR3 bases are TGTGCCAGCACCCGGAGGAGACGAGAGACCCAGTACTTC.

This rearrangement joins TRBV6-1 to TRBJ2-7, with a possible D match to TRBD1 (6 bases). Germline CDR1 MNHNS, CDR2 SASEGT. The CDR3 is 15 amino acids. V lost 4 bases and J 5 bases, leaving 18 bases between the germline ends. Here the CDR3 reads CASSVQGRLVDEQYF. In DNA form, the CDR3 reads TGTGCCAGCAGTGTCCAGGGGCGGCTAGTCGACGAGCAGTACTTC.

This rearrangement joins TRBV18 to TRBJ2-7, with 13 positions matching TRBD2. There are 16 residues in the CDR3. Germline CDR1 and CDR2: KGHSH and LQKENI. V lost 6 bases to trimming and J lost 2 bases; unmatched junction nucleotides: 7. Here the CDR3 reads CASSPPGLAGTYEQYF. The CDR3 DNA follows: TGTGCCAGCTCTCCCCCGGGACTAGCGGGAACCTACGAGCAGTACTTC.

This chain links TRBV5-4 with TRBJ2-2, with D possibly being TRBD1 (6 bases). The CDR3 totals 17 residues. Between the trimmed V and J ends, which lost 4 bases and 4 bases, there was a span of 20 bases. Germline V gene lookup returns CDR1 SGHNT and CDR2 YYREEE (reference sequence). The CDR3 region has the DNA TGTGCCAGCAGCCCAAACCTTACAGGGCTCCTCACCGGGGAGCTGTTTTTT. Protein sequence: CASSPNLTGLLTGELFF.

The genes are TRBV7-2 and TRBJ2-1, with D perhaps TRBD1 (6 bases). The CDR3 consists of 16 residues. The V end lost 1 base, the J end lost 3 bases, and 13 bases lay between the germline ends. Looked up from germline, CDR1 is SGHTA and CDR2 is FQGNSA. This CDR3 reads CASSLGDDRNYNEQFF. In nucleotides, the CDR3 is TGTGCCAGCAGCTTAGGGGACGACAGGAACTACAATGAGCAGTTCTTC.

The V call is TRBV19, the J call TRBJ2-7; 13 positions agree with TRBD2. Germline V gene sequence: CDR1 LNHDA, CDR2 SQIVND (reference sequence). V lost 5 bases, J lost 7 bases, and 23 bases stayed unmatched. This CDR3 is 20 amino acids long. This CDR3 reads CASSSRADARSGLAGVEQYF. The CDR3 DNA reads TGTGCCAGTAGTTCCCGAGCGGATGCACGTTCTGGACTAGCGGGAGTAGAGCAGTACTTC.

The gene calls are TRBV10-2 and TRBJ2-3; D ambiguous. Trimming pared 4 bases from V and 6 bases from J, leaving 11 bases between. In germline, CDR1 is WSHSY, CDR2 SAAADI. This CDR3 spans 13 amino acids. CDR3 amino acids: CASSGSRVDTQYF. The CDR3 coding sequence is TGCGCCAGCAGTGGGTCCCGCGTGGATACGCAGTATTTT.

This clone has a handful of counts. The chain joins TRBV19 to TRBJ1-2, with a tentative D call TRBD1 (5 bases). Looked up from germline, CDR1 is LNHDA and CDR2 is SQIVND (reference sequence). V lost 3 bases and J 5 bases, leaving 19 bases between the germline ends. The CDR3 length is 16 residues. CDR3 protein: CASSITSGGTGYGYTF. CDR3 sequence (DNA): TGTGCCAGTAGTATCACTTCGGGGGGGACTGGGTATGGCTACACCTTC.

The chain recombines TRBV2 with TRBJ2-7; D is uncertain. CDR3 length equals 11 residues. V lost 8 bases, J lost 3 bases, and 8 bases lay in between. In germline, CDR1 is SNHLY, CDR2 FYNNEI. CDR3: CASCYFYEQYF. For the CDR3, the DNA is TGTGCCAGCTGTTACTTCTACGAGCAGTACTTC. The whole variable domain, filled in from reference TRBV2 and TRBJ2-7, reads EPEVTQTPSHQVTQMGQEVILRCVPISNHLYFYWYRQILGQKVEFLVSFYNNEISEKSEIFDDQFSVERPDGSNFTLKIRSTKLEDSAMYFCASCYFYEQYFGPGTRLTVT.

This CDR3 reads CASSWSGKTQYF. CDR3 coding DNA: TGCGCCAGCAGCTGGTCGGGAAAGACCCAGTACTTC. This chain joins TRBV5-1 and TRBJ2-5; weak D call: TRBD2 (5 bases). The CDR3 has 12 residues. Trimming stripped 3 bases from V and 6 bases from J, with 9 bases between. Germline lookup yields CDR1 SGHRS and CDR2 YFSETQ.

The CDR3 DNA reads TGTGCCAGCAGCCTCTACCGGGACAGTGCTAACTATGGCTACACCTTC. Its translation: CASSLYRDSANYGYTF. V gene TRBV6-6 combines with J gene TRBJ1-2; 7 nucleotides align to TRBD1. With V trimmed by 6 bases and J by 0 bases, 10 bases remained unmatched. CDR1 is MNHNY, CDR2 SVGAGI, per germline (reference sequence). The length of the CDR3 is 16 residues.

The chain uses TRBV15 and TRBJ2-1; 8 bases fit TRBD2. V shed 3 bases, J shed 5 bases, and the junction held 9 bases outside the gene matches. The germline CDR1 and CDR2 sequences are LNHNV and YYDKDF (reference sequence). CDR3 length equals 16 residues. The CDR3 here is CATSRPSSGSDNEQFF. The CDR3 bases are TGTGCCACCAGCAGGCCATCCAGCGGGAGCGACAATGAGCAGTTCTTC.

A few counts support this clone. The chain is built from TRBV7-2 and TRBJ2-5, with TRBD2 matching 9 bases. Germline-derived CDR1 and CDR2 are SGHTA and FQGNSA. The J segment lost 2 bases and the V segment lost 5 bases, leaving 9 bases of the junction unmatched. This CDR3 has 16 amino acids. The CDR3 DNA follows: TGTGCCAGCAGCCGAAGCGGGGGGAGTCGACAAGAGACCCAGTACTTC. It is translated as CASSRSGGSRQETQYF. The complete variable domain, with remaining parts taken from reference TRBV7-2 and TRBJ2-5, reads GAGVSQSPSNKVTEKGKDVELRCDPISGHTALYWYRQSLGQGLEFLIYFQGNSAPDKSGLPSDRFSAERTGGSVSTLTIQRTQQEDSAVYLCASSRSGGSRQETQYFGPGTRLLVL.

The chain links TRBV6-5 to TRBJ2-7, with a possible D match to TRBD1 (5 bases). Trimming shortened V by 6 bases and J by 4 bases, and 19 bases separated the two germline ends. Per germline, CDR1 MNHEY and CDR2 SVGAGI. The CDR3 is made up of 15 amino acids. Written as DNA, the CDR3 is TGTGCCAGCAGATCTACACAGGTTGCCTATTACGAGCAGTACTTC. Translation gives CASRSTQVAYYEQYF.

The chain has TRBV12-5 and TRBJ2-1; D is undetermined. The CDR3 covers 17 residues. In germline, CDR1 is LGHNT, CDR2 FRNRAP. V lost 1 base and J lost 0, with 13 bases in between. The CDR3 is CASGLGDGHSSYNEQFF. The DNA for the CDR3 is TGTGCTAGTGGTTTGGGCGACGGCCACAGCTCCTACAATGAGCAGTTCTTC.

The chain joins TRBV7-2 to TRBJ2-1; TRBD2 matches 12 bases. The CDR3 extends over 16 amino acids. Germline lookup yields CDR1 SGHTA and CDR2 FQGNSA. V trimming: 3 bases; J trimming: 9 bases; junction bases outside the gene matches: 9. CDR3 amino acids: CASSFSPSGGALEQFF. The CDR3 DNA is TGTGCCAGCAGCTTCTCTCCTAGCGGGGGGGCCCTTGAGCAGTTCTTC.

The V call is TRBV6-5, the J call TRBJ2-7; TRBD1 matches 7 bases. Looked up from germline, CDR1 is MNHEY and CDR2 is SVGAGI. Trimming took 2 bases from V and 2 from J; bases not matched to a gene: 6. The CDR3 loop spans 15 amino acids. The CDR3 loop reads CASSYPGQPTYEQYF. The CDR3 DNA sequence: TGTGCCAGCAGTTACCCGGGACAGCCCACCTACGAGCAGTACTTC.

This chain connects TRBV6-1 to TRBJ2-7; D is unclear. CDR3 length: 14 amino acids. Germline assignment: CDR1 MNHNS and CDR2 SASEGT. Trimming left V 2 bases short and J 7 bases short, with 15 bases between. CDR3 protein: CASSELGQTSEQYF. The CDR3 DNA is TGTGCCAGCAGTGAATTGGGCCAAACCTCTGAGCAGTACTTC.

This chain joins TRBV5-1 and TRBJ2-1, with a weak D call TRBD2 (7 bases). This CDR3 contains 14 residues. Deletions cut 9 bases from V and 4 bases from J, with 17 bases between. Germline V gives CDR1 SGHRS, CDR2 YFSETQ. The CDR3 nucleotides read TGCGCCATCGTGGGGGCTAGCGGTTACAATGAGCAGTTCTTC. Its translation is CAIVGASGYNEQFF.

CDR3 DNA: TGTGCCATCAGTAGAACTTCCGGGACAGGGGGCTCGTCTATCCAAGAGACCCAGTACTTC. It specifies CAISRTSGTGGSSIQETQYF. V gene TRBV10-3 combines with J gene TRBJ2-5, with 12 bases aligning to TRBD1. The CDR3 is 20 amino acids. Germline values: CDR1 ENHRY, CDR2 SYGVKD. The trim removed 5 bases at V and 1 base at J, leaving 17 bases unmatched.

The rearrangement uses TRBV7-6 and TRBJ1-3; 7 bases line up with TRBD1. The trim removed 5 bases at V and 0 bases at J, leaving 1 base unmatched. This CDR3 has 14 amino acids. From germline, CDR1 is SGHVS and CDR2 FNYEAQ. Written as DNA, the CDR3 is TGTGCCAGCAGCCGACAGGGCTCTGGAAACACCATATATTTT. Translation: CASSRQGSGNTIYF.

The chain couples TRBV19 to TRBJ2-7; a weak D match, TRBD1 (6 bases). CDR3 length: 13 amino acids. Germline values: CDR1 LNHDA, CDR2 SQIVND (reference sequence). The V gene lost 10 bases and the J gene lost 4 bases, with 17 bases spanning the gap. The CDR3 here is CATAGTNFYEQYF. The CDR3 bases are TGTGCCACCGCCGGGACAAATTTTTACGAGCAGTACTTC.

The chain combines TRBV18 with TRBJ1-5, with 7 bases identical to TRBD1. Trimming took 3 bases from V and 1 from J; bases not matched to a gene: 3. CDR1 is KGHSH and CDR2 is LQKENI in the germline V gene. This CDR3 spans 15 amino acids. The DNA for the CDR3 is TGTGCCAGCTCACCCGACAGGGTAAGCAATCAGCCCCAGCATTTT. Protein: CASSPDRVSNQPQHF.

J is TRBJ2-5 and V is TRBV5-5, with 7 positions matching TRBD1. The V gene's germline CDR1 is SGHKS and CDR2 YYEKEE (reference sequence). V shed 4 bases and J 7 bases; nucleotides not matched to a gene: 10. The CDR3 extends over 14 amino acids. The CDR3 loop reads CASSPRQGEGTQYF. The CDR3 DNA sequence: TGTGCCAGCAGCCCTCGACAGGGAGAAGGGACCCAGTACTTC.